This T cell receptor beta chain was found in a study of CD8 T cells in cerebrospinal fluid in Alzheimer's disease. Study-wide points: Versus healthy subjects, Alzheimer's patients more often had clones of at least 3%. EBV-specific clones showed no enrichment in Alzheimer's patients and were not the top expanded clones.

According to its frequency, this clonotype is medium-sized (0.01 to 0.1%). Its antigen is undetermined. TCRdb re-called the 10x single-cell sequencing reads, yielding one record per CDR3 amino acid sequence without DNA. The clone table shows about 500 distinct CDR3 sequences, with the ten largest holding around 10%. The CDR3 runs 14 residues. Every participant was in good physical condition without acute infectious disease. The chain employs TRBV12-3 or TRBV12-4 and TRBJ2-7. Sequencing input: cerebrospinal fluid. This clonotype originated in a human donor with Parkinson's disease. The CDR3 spells CASSFLGRVYEQYF.